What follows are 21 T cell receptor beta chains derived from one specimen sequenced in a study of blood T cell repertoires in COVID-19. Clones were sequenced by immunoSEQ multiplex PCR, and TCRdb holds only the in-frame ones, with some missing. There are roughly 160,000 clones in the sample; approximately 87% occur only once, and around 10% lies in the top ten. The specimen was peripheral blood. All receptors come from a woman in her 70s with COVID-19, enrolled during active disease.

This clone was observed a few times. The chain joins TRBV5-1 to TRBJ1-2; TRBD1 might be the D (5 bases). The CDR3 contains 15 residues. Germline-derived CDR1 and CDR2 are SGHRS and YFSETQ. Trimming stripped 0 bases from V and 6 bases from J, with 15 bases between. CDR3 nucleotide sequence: TGCGCCAGCAGCTTGGCCGCGGGGACTTACGATGGCTACACCTTC. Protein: CASSLAAGTYDGYTF.

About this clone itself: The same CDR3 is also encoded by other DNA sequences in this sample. The CDR3 region has the DNA TGTGCCAGCAGTTCCCTAGGCAGTAACTATGGCTACACCTTC. This sequence encodes CASSSLGSNYGYTF. This rearrangement joins TRBV2 to TRBJ1-2; D gene ambiguous. Germline assignment: CDR1 SNHLY and CDR2 FYNNEI. The V end was cut by 5 bases, the J end by 1 base, with 11 bases between. The CDR3 runs to 14 residues.

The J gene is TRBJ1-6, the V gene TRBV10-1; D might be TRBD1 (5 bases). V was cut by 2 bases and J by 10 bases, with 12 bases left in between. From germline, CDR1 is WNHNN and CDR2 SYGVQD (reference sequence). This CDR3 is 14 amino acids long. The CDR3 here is CASSEAGSSSPLHF. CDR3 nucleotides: TGCGCCAGCAGTGAGGCAGGGTCGAGCTCACCCCTCCACTTT.

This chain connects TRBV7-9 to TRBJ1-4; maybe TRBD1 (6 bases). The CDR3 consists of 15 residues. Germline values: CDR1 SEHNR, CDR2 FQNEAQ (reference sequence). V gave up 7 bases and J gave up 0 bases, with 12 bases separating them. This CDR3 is CASTLRQATNEKLFF. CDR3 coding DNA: TGTGCCAGCACTCTGAGACAGGCAACTAATGAAAAACTGTTTTTT.

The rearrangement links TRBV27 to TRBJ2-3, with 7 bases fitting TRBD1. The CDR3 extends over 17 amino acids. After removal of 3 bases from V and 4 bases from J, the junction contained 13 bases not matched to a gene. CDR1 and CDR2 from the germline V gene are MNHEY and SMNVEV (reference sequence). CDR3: CASSFFWDSQFPDTQYF. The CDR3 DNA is TGTGCCAGCAGTTTCTTCTGGGACAGTCAGTTCCCAGATACGCAGTATTTT.

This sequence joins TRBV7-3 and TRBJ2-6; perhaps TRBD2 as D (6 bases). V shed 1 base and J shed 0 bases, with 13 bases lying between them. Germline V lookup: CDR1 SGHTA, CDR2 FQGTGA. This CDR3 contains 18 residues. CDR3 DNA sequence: TGTGCCAGCAGCTTAATGGGCGGGGTCAGCTCTGGGGCCAACGTCCTGACTTTC. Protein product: CASSLMGGVSSGANVLTF. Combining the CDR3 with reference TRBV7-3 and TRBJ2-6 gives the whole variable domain GAGVSQTPSNKVTEKGKYVELRCDPISGHTALYWYRQSLGQGPEFLIYFQGTGAADDSGLPNDRFFAVRPEGSVSTLKIQRTERGDSAVYLCASSLMGGVSSGANVLTFGAGSRLTVL.

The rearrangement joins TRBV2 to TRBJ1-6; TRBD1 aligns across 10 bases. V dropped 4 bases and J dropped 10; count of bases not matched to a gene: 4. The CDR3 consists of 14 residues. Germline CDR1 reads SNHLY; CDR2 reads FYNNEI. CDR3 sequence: CASSGDRGGSPLHF. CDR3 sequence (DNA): TGTGCCAGCAGTGGGGACAGGGGAGGATCACCCCTCCACTTT. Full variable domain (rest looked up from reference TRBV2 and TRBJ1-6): EPEVTQTPSHQVTQMGQEVILRCVPISNHLYFYWYRQILGQKVEFLVSFYNNEISEKSEIFDDQFSVERPDGSNFTLKIRSTKLEDSAMYFCASSGDRGGSPLHFGNGTRLTVT.

The CDR3 spells CASSYDRTSSYEQYF. The CDR3 coding sequence is TGTGCCAGCAGTTACGACAGGACGAGCTCCTACGAGCAGTACTTC. The chain recombines TRBV6-5 with TRBJ2-7, with D maybe TRBD1 (6 bases). V was cut by 2 bases and J by 0 bases, with 11 bases left in between. Germline V lookup: CDR1 MNHEY, CDR2 SVGAGI. This CDR3 region has 15 residues.

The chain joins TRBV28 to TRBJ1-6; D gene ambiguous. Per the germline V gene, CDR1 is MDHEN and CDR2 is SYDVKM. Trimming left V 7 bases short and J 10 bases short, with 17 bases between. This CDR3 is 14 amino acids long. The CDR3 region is CASKSRPRSSPLHF. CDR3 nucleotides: TGTGCCAGCAAGTCCCGCCCTAGGAGCTCACCCCTCCACTTT. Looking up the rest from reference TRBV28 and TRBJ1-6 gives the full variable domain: DVKVTQSSRYLVKRTGEKVFLECVQDMDHENMFWYRQDPGLGLRLIYFSYDVKMKEKGDIPEGYSVSREKKERFSLILESASTNQTSMYLCASKSRPRSSPLHFGNGTRLTVT.

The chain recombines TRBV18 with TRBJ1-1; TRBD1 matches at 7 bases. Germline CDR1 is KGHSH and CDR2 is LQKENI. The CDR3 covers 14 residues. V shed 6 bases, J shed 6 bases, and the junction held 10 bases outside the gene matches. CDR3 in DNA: TGTGCCAGCTCCCCGGGAGGGGGCGGCGCTGAAGCTTTCTTT. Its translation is CASSPGGGGAEAFF.

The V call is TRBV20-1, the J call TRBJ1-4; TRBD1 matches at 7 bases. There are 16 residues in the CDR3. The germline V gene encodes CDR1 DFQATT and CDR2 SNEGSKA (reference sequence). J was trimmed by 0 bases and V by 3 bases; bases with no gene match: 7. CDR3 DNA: TGCAGTGCTAGTTGGGGACAGAGAGCAACTAATGAAAAACTGTTTTTT. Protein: CSASWGQRATNEKLFF.

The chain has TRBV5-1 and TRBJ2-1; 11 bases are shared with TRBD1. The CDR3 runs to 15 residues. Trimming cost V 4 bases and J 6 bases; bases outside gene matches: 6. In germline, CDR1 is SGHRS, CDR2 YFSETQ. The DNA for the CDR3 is TGCGCCAGCAGCGCCGGACAGGGGGCGCGCAATGAGCAGTTCTTC. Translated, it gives CASSAGQGARNEQFF.

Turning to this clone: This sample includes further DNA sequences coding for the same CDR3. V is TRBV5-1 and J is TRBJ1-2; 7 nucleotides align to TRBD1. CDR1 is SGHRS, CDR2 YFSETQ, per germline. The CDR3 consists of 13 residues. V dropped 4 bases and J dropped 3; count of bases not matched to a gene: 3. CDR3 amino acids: CASSATGDYGYTF. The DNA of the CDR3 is TGCGCCAGCAGCGCTACAGGGGACTATGGCTACACCTTC.

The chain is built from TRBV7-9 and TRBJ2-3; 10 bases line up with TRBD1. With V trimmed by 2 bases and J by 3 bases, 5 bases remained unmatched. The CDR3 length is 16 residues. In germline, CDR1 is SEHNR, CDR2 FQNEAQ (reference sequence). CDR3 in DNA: TGTGCCAGCAGCTTACTCGGGACAGGGGTAACAGATACGCAGTATTTT. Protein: CASSLLGTGVTDTQYF.

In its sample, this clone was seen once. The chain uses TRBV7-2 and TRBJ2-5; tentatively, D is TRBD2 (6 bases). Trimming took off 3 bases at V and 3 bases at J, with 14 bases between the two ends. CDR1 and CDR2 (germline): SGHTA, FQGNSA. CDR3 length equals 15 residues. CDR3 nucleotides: TGTGCCAGCAGCTTCGGGGGACTCCCCGAAGAGACCCAGTACTTC. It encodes CASSFGGLPEETQYF.

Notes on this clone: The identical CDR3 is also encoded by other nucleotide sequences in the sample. CDR3 region: CASSPANSGNTIYF. CDR3 bases: TGTGCCAGCTCACCCGCGAACTCTGGAAACACCATATATTTT. The chain couples TRBV18 to TRBJ1-3; D remains unclear. The germline CDR1 and CDR2 sequences are KGHSH and LQKENI. V dropped 3 bases and J dropped 0 bases, with 6 bases sitting between them. The length of the CDR3 is 14 residues.

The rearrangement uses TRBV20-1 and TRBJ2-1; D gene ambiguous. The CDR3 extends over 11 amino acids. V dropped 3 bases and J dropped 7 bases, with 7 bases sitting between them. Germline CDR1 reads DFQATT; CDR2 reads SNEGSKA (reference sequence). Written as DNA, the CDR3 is TGCAGTGCTAGTTTATTGAATGAGCAGTTCTTC. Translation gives CSASLLNEQFF.

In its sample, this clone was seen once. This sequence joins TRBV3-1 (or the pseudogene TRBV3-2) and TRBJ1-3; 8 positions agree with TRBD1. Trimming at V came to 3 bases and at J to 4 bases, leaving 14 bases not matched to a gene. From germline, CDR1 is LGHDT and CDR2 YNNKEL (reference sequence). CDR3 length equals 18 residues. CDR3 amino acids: CASSHVGQGKKSGNTIYF. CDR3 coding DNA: TGTGCCAGCAGCCATGTAGGACAGGGCAAGAAGTCCGGAAACACCATATATTTT.

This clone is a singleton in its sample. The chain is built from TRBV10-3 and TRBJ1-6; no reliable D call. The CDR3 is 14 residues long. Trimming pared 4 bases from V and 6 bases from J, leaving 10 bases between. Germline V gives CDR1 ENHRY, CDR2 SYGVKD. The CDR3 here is CAISGWASNSPLHF. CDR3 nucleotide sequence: TGTGCCATCAGTGGCTGGGCTTCTAATTCACCCCTCCACTTT.

CDR3 DNA sequence: TGTGCCAGCAGCTTGGAGGCCAGGAATGATCAGCCCCAGCATTTT. This gives the protein CASSLEARNDQPQHF. The rearrangement joins TRBV5-4 to TRBJ1-5; D gene ambiguous. This CDR3 spans 15 amino acids. Between the trimmed V and J ends, which lost 0 bases and 5 bases, there was a span of 12 bases. The V gene's germline CDR1 is SGHNT and CDR2 YYREEE (reference sequence).

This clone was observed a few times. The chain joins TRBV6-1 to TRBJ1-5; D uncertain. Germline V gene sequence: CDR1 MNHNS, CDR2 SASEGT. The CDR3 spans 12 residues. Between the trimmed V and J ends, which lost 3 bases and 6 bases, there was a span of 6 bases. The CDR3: CASSDRGQPQHF. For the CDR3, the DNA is TGTGCCAGCAGTGACCGGGGTCAGCCCCAGCATTTT.